The 5 T cell receptor beta chains presented below share a single source sample, sequenced in a study of CD8 T cells in Susac syndrome. Random-hexamer reverse transcription was applied to roughly 0.5 to 1 ug RNA. From the immunoSEQ multiplex PCR reads, TCRdb called clonotypes with MiXCR, one entry per CDR3 protein. In the table there are some 260,000 distinct CDR3 sequences, 70% to 90% of which are singletons. The sample comprised CD8+ T cells from PBMCs. These receptor sequences come from a human donor with multiple sclerosis.

Comments on this clonotype: A junction end diverges from the germline sequence, so it may reflect a read error. The rearrangement uses TRBV5-4 and TRBJ2-7; TRBD1 agrees at 9 bases. CDR1 is SGHNT and CDR2 is YYREEE in the germline V gene (reference sequence). CDR3 length: 17 residues. The CDR3 protein is CANSNAGQGLTSYEQYF. The DNA for the CDR3 is TGTGCCAACAGCAACGCGGGACAGGGTCTTACTTCCTACGAGCAGTACTTC.

The rearrangement joins TRBV27 to TRBJ1-5; 12 bases are shared with TRBD1. Germline loops: CDR1 MNHEY, CDR2 SMNVEV (reference sequence). V dropped 5 bases and J dropped 3; count of bases not matched to a gene: 5. The CDR3 has 16 residues. DNA for the CDR3: TGTGCCAGCAGTCCGGGACAGGGGGCGACCAATCAGCCCCAGCATTTT. Protein sequence: CASSPGQGATNQPQHF.

The chain employs TRBV30 and TRBJ1-1; 7 bases match TRBD1. Germline loops: CDR1 GTSNPN, CDR2 SVGIG (reference sequence). This CDR3 spans 12 amino acids. The V and J ends lost 2 bases and 7 bases, in that order; junction bases with no gene match: 4. The CDR3 spells CAWSSGQVEAFF. The DNA of the CDR3 is TGTGCCTGGAGTTCCGGACAGGTTGAAGCTTTCTTT.

The V call is TRBV9, the J call TRBJ2-7; no reliable D call. V lost 3 bases and J lost 2, with 9 bases in between. Germline-derived CDR1 and CDR2 are SGDLS and YYNGEE. This CDR3 comprises 13 residues. Here the CDR3 reads CASSAGSTYEQYF. In nucleotides, the CDR3 is TGTGCCAGCAGCGCTGGATCGACCTACGAGCAGTACTTC.

This clonotype has just a few counts. V gene TRBV28 combines with J gene TRBJ2-7, with TRBD1 matching 7 bases. The junction had 10 bases not matched to a gene; V was cut back by 6 bases and J by 5 bases. CDR1 is MDHEN, CDR2 SYDVKM, per germline. The CDR3 length is 14 residues. CDR3 sequence reads: CASRHYRGPHEQYF. CDR3 sequence (DNA): TGTGCCAGCAGGCACTACAGGGGTCCCCACGAGCAGTACTTC.